Listed below are T cell receptor beta chains from one sample, sequenced in a study of CD4+ T cells in melanoma. Sequenced by immunoSEQ multiplex PCR; TCRdb stores in-frame clones only, minus some. This sample has approximately 47,000 clones, with 89% found just once. Specimen: peripheral blood. Source of these receptors: a human donor with melanoma. Both conserved end residues are part of each CDR3. D genes are given only for firm matches. Size is stated for part of the rows, as once, few or many counts, or as a class when the clone is expanded.

D gene	V gene	clone size	J gene	CDR3 DNA	CDR3 protein
TRBD2	TRBV5-1	NA	TRBJ2-1	TGCGCCAGCAGCTTGGCGTCTAGCGGACCAATGGAGCAGTTCTTC	CASSLASSGPMEQFF
TRBD1	TRBV30	NA	TRBJ1-3	TGTGCCTGGACTAAGACAGGGGTTGTCAGGGCTGGAAACACCATATATTTT	CAWTKTGVVRAGNTIYF
TRBD2	TRBV4-1	NA	TRBJ2-1	TGCGCCAGCAGCCAGGGGACTAGCGGGGGGGTTTACAATGAGCAGTTCTTC	CASSQGTSGGVYNEQFF
NA	TRBV14	NA	TRBJ2-2	TGTGCCAGCAGCCACCAATTCAGGGGGGCCTCGAGGACCGGGGAGCTGTTTTTT	CASSHQFRGASRTGELFF
TRBD1	TRBV6-6	NA	TRBJ1-4	TGTGCCAGCAGTTACACCAACAGGGGAGATGAAAAACTGTTTTTT	CASSYTNRGDEKLFF
TRBD1	TRBV19	NA	TRBJ2-5	TGTGCCAGTAGGCGGACAGGGGGCGGAGGAGAGACCCAGTACTTC	CASRRTGGGGETQYF
NA	TRBV4-3	NA	TRBJ2-1	TGCGCCAGCAGCCAAGTAAGGAGCAGCTCCTACAATGAGCAGTTCTTC	CASSQVRSSSYNEQFF
TRBD1	TRBV6-5	NA	TRBJ2-5	TGTGCCAGCATTCCTCGACAGGGCAGTCTGGCCCAGTACTTC	CASIPRQGSLAQYF
TRBD1	TRBV15	NA	TRBJ1-2	TGTGCCACCAGCAGAATGGGACAGGGAAGCTATGGCTACACCTTC	CATSRMGQGSYGYTF
TRBD2	TRBV30	NA	TRBJ2-2	TGTGCCTGGAATCGGGGGGTCTTAACTCATACCGGGGAGCTGTTTTTT	CAWNRGVLTHTGELFF
TRBD1	TRBV4-1	NA	TRBJ1-2	TGCGCCAGCAGCCAAGATACAGGGGGCGGTGATGGCTACACCTTC	CASSQDTGGGDGYTF
TRBD2	TRBV4-1	NA	TRBJ2-5	TGCGCCAGCAGCCGCGGGGGGGCAGGGTTGGAGACCCAGTACTTC	CASSRGGAGLETQYF
NA	TRBV2	once	TRBJ2-3	TGTGCCAGCAGAGCCCCGACAGTGGGAAGCACAGATACGCAGTATTTT	CASRAPTVGSTDTQYF
TRBD1	TRBV19	NA	TRBJ2-7	TGTGCCAGTAGTACCCAGGGGGCCCCCAACTACGAGCAGTACTTC	CASSTQGAPNYEQYF